Listed below are T cell receptor beta chains from one sample, sequenced in a study of blood T cell repertoires in COVID-19. TCRdb's table, derived via immunoSEQ multiplex PCR, lists solely in-frame clones and lacks some. The table lists more than 75,000 clones, 88% of them singletons. The sequenced material came from peripheral blood. Receptors originate from a woman aged 80 or older with active COVID-19. The CDR3 runs from the conserved cysteine through the conserved F or W. The order of the fields is V gene, J gene, CDR3 protein.

>TRBV7-2|TRBJ2-1
CASSLAGIGTYNEQFF
>TRBV24-1|TRBJ2-3
CATRGLAATDTQYF
>TRBV20-1|TRBJ2-7
CSASWGQGSEQYF
>TRBV7-2|TRBJ2-3
CASSSRQGAGDTQYF
>TRBV28|TRBJ2-3
CASSLVVVASTDTQYF
>TRBV4-3|TRBJ2-3
CASSQDRTGQDTQYF
>TRBV5-5|TRBJ2-7
CASSLTGTSGRVSQYF
>TRBV28|TRBJ1-1
CASRGAVGVRGTEAFF
>TRBV7-2|TRBJ2-7
CASSLARNEQYF
>TRBV7-9|TRBJ1-6
CASTWPGTGGDNSPLHF
>TRBV5-5|TRBJ2-7
CASSLAGTGVYEQYF
>TRBV5-3|TRBJ2-2
CARSLFTSGTRTRDTGELFF
>TRBV20-1|TRBJ2-3
CSASDRTGRITDTQYF
>TRBV7-9|TRBJ2-1
CASSSNPGLAGGRYNEQFF
>TRBV18|TRBJ2-3
CASSSGLAGGHTDTQYF
>TRBV11-2|TRBJ1-1
CASSRDRGTEAFF
>TRBV6-2/TRBV6-3|TRBJ2-7
CASSSWGNSYEQYF
>TRBV19|TRBJ2-5
CASSPTGGETQYF
>TRBV6-1|TRBJ2-7
CASSEAGLPYEQYF
>TRBV5-5|TRBJ2-4
CASNPSGGKNIQYF
>TRBV30|TRBJ1-2
CAWSPGGFNYGYTF
>TRBV5-1|TRBJ2-3
CASSLGLAGGRPDTQYF
>TRBV7-3|TRBJ2-7
CASSLGRDYEQYF
>TRBV11-3|TRBJ2-2
CASSLERSQGGELFF
>TRBV7-2|TRBJ1-6
CASSFTGFSYNSPLHF
>TRBV27|TRBJ1-1
CASSLGLMNTEAFF
>TRBV21-1|TRBJ2-5
CASTGGQGGETQYF
>TRBV19|TRBJ2-6
CASSIAGGLGAGANVLTF
>TRBV27|TRBJ1-4
CASSLTDSGLGKLFF
>TRBV6-4|TRBJ1-5
CASSDSTVGREGNQPQHF
>TRBV7-2|TRBJ2-7
CASSFKGQGSSEQYF
>TRBV6-2/TRBV6-3|TRBJ2-6
CASSYSPGNSGANVLTF
>TRBV5-1|TRBJ2-3
CASSTPLAGIGDTQYF
>TRBV5-1|TRBJ2-1
CASSLVPSGALNEQFF
>TRBV6-5|TRBJ2-3
CASRDKVVTDTQYF
>TRBV7-2|TRBJ1-2
CASSSGRGAGYTF
>TRBV5-4|TRBJ2-1
CASSLALADEQFF